These 14 T cell receptor beta chains were sequenced from one sample in a study of blood T cell repertoires in COVID-19. The protocol was immunoSEQ multiplex PCR, while the TCRdb copy is restricted to in-frame clones and leaves out a portion. This repertoire shows about 190,000 clones, 83% found once; its top ten account for around 6.5%. Sequences were obtained from peripheral blood. Receptors were obtained from a woman aged 40 to 55 with acute or convalescent COVID-19.

The chain has TRBV4-2 and TRBJ2-1; 14 positions agree with TRBD2. This CDR3 comprises 15 residues. J lost 8 bases, V lost 4 bases, and 4 bases had no gene match. Germline V gene lookup returns CDR1 LGHNA and CDR2 YNFKEQ. This CDR3 is CASSPGLAGVYEQFF. DNA of the CDR3: TGTGCCAGCAGCCCGGGACTAGCGGGAGTATATGAGCAGTTCTTC.

The rearrangement joins TRBV6-1 to TRBJ1-1, with a tentative D call TRBD1 (5 bases). Germline V gene data show CDR1 as MNHNS and CDR2 as SASEGT. The CDR3 runs to 16 residues. The V end lost 2 bases, the J end lost 11 bases, and 24 bases lay between the germline ends. The DNA of the CDR3 is TGTGCCAGCAGTGAATTCGGGCAGGGAAAGGGGTATCGGGCTTTCTTT. This codes for CASSEFGQGKGYRAFF.

This clone has only a few counts. This chain links TRBV3-1 (or the pseudogene TRBV3-2) with TRBJ2-7; no clear D. Germline loops: CDR1 LGHDT, CDR2 YNNKEL (reference sequence). The CDR3 runs 14 residues. Between the trimmed V and J ends, which lost 0 bases and 3 bases, there was a span of 9 bases. The CDR3 DNA follows: TGTGCCAGCAGCCAAGATTTGGGCGTCTACGAGCAGTACTTC. Residues: CASSQDLGVYEQYF.

The chain links TRBV7-9 to TRBJ2-3; 11 bases are a match to TRBD2. Per the germline V gene, CDR1 is SEHNR and CDR2 is FQNEAQ (reference sequence). This CDR3 is 17 amino acids long. Trimming removed 3 bases from V and 2 bases from J; junction bases left unmatched: 7. CDR3 loop: CASSLGGTSGTTDTQYF. CDR3 nucleotide sequence: TGTGCCAGCAGCTTGGGCGGGACTAGCGGAACCACAGATACGCAGTATTTT.

The chain uses TRBV7-9 and TRBJ1-2, with D perhaps matching TRBD1 (5 bases). There are 14 residues in the CDR3. Germline V gene lookup returns CDR1 SEHNR and CDR2 FQNEAQ (reference sequence). Trimming pared 6 bases from V and 2 bases from J, leaving 13 bases between. The CDR3 loop is CASSSADSNYGYTF. CDR3 nucleotide sequence: TGTGCCAGCAGTTCCGCAGACAGCAACTATGGCTACACCTTC.

As DNA, the CDR3 is TGTGCCAGCAGTTCCCTGACAGCGCCCTACGAGCAGTACTTC. It specifies CASSSLTAPYEQYF. V is TRBV6-5 and J is TRBJ2-7, with D possibly TRBD1 on 5 matching bases. V was clipped by 4 bases and J by 2 bases, with 12 bases between them. The germline gives CDR1 MNHEY, CDR2 SVGAGI. This CDR3 contains 14 residues.

The V call is TRBV29-1, the J call TRBJ2-5, with D possibly matching TRBD1 (6 bases). CDR1 is SQVTM and CDR2 is ANQGSEA in the germline V gene. V was shortened by 0 bases and J by 4 bases, with 18 bases between the two germline ends. The CDR3 totals 16 residues. The chain's CDR3 is CSVEDLVTGTRETQYF. DNA of the CDR3: TGCAGCGTTGAAGATCTGGTCACAGGGACCAGAGAGACCCAGTACTTC.

J is TRBJ2-1 and V is TRBV24-1; no firm D call. CDR1 KGHDR and CDR2 SFDVKD come from the germline V gene. The CDR3 covers 16 residues. The V gene lost 9 bases and the J gene lost 8 bases, with 25 bases spanning the gap. DNA of the CDR3: TGTGCCACCTCCCTCCCCCCCGACCTAGTATGCGATGAGCAGTTCTTC. This gives the protein CATSLPPDLVCDEQFF.

The chain joins TRBV19 to TRBJ1-5; 7 nucleotides align to TRBD1. Germline lookup yields CDR1 LNHDA and CDR2 SQIVND (reference sequence). CDR3 length equals 14 residues. With 6 bases clipped from V and 4 bases from J, the junction kept 6 bases outside the gene matches. DNA for the CDR3: TGTGCCAGTAGCCAGGGACAGTTAAATCAGCCCCAGCATTTT. It encodes CASSQGQLNQPQHF.

The CDR3 sequence is CAISTGNSGNTIYF. DNA for the CDR3: TGTGCCATCAGTACAGGGAACTCCGGAAACACCATATATTTT. The J gene is TRBJ1-3, the V gene TRBV10-3; a weak D match, TRBD1 (6 bases). V was trimmed by 5 bases and J by 4 bases, leaving 12 bases between them. The CDR3 length is 14 residues. Per the germline V gene, CDR1 is ENHRY and CDR2 is SYGVKD.

This clone was seen only a few times. This sequence joins TRBV28 and TRBJ1-2; no firm D call. Germline V lookup: CDR1 MDHEN, CDR2 SYDVKM. Deletions cut 3 bases from V and 4 bases from J, with 6 bases between. There are 12 residues in the CDR3. The DNA of the CDR3 is TGTGCCAGCAGTTTCACAGCCTATGGCTACACCTTC. Its translation: CASSFTAYGYTF.

The chain uses TRBV19 and TRBJ2-5, with D possibly TRBD1 on 6 matching bases. The CDR3 consists of 15 residues. V was shortened by 6 bases and J by 2 bases, with 16 bases between the two germline ends. The germline V gene encodes CDR1 LNHDA and CDR2 SQIVND (reference sequence). Written as DNA, the CDR3 is TGTGCCAGTAGGCCTCCGGACAGACAACAAGAGACCCAGTACTTC. This gives the protein CASRPPDRQQETQYF.

A remark on this clone: A much larger clone differs from this one at a single base, so this may be a read error. The DNA of the CDR3 is TGTGCCAGCAGTGAAAGCGGGGGGACAGATACGCAGTATTTT. This gives the protein CASSESGGTDTQYF. The rearrangement links TRBV2 to TRBJ2-3; 9 bases are a match to TRBD2. This CDR3 is built from 14 residues. Unmatched junction bases numbered 0, after V lost 2 bases and J lost 3 bases. The germline V gene has CDR1 SNHLY and CDR2 FYNNEI.

The gene calls are TRBV29-1 and TRBJ2-7, with TRBD2 matching 11 bases. The CDR3 extends over 16 amino acids. V dropped 7 bases and J dropped 3; count of bases not matched to a gene: 14. Germline V lookup: CDR1 SQVTM, CDR2 ANQGSEA. The CDR3 DNA reads TGCAGCGCCGCACCCTCGACTAGCGGGACCCTCTACGAGCAGTACTTC. Its translation: CSAAPSTSGTLYEQYF.